This T cell receptor beta chain was documented in a study of blood T cell repertoires in COVID-19. Study overall: Samples of COVID-19 (acute and convalescent) were obtained from the United States, Italy and Spain.

Trimming cost V 8 bases and J 8 bases, with 18 bases left between them. Germline lookup yields CDR1 MDHEN and CDR2 SYDVKM. The CDR3 has 13 residues. Here immunoSEQ multiplex PCR was the method, and the copy in TCRdb shows in-frame clones only, minus some. The sample lists about 150,000 clones; 85% to 90% were seen once. In this sample, this clone turned up once. The chain uses TRBV28 and TRBJ1-1, with no clear D. This TCR was recovered from a woman aged 40 to 50 with acute or convalescent COVID-19. Sequencing was carried out using peripheral blood. CDR3 sequence reads: CASHEGPAAEAFF. For the CDR3, the DNA is TGTGCCAGCCACGAAGGCCCCGCGGCCGAAGCTTTCTTT.